The rows below give T cell receptor beta chains drawn from one sample of a study of cytomegalovirus exposure and HLA in healthy donors. The assay was immunoSEQ multiplex PCR, and TCRdb's table has in-frame clones only and misses some. The table shows 140,000 to 150,000 clones, with about 94% occurring only once. Material: PBMCs. These receptors all stem from a man between 18 and 35 years old in good health and CMV-seropositive. CDR3s include the opening cysteine and the closing phenylalanine or tryptophan. A D gene is named only where the DNA matches it firmly. Not all rows give a size; the values are once, few, many and, for expanded clones, a class.

v_gene	d_gene	abundance	j_gene	CDR3aa	CDR3nt
TRBV27	TRBD1	-	TRBJ2-7	CASRTGQYYEQYF	TGTGCCAGCAGAACGGGACAGTACTACGAGCAGTACTTC
TRBV10-1	-	once	TRBJ1-2	CATKKQEYGYTF	TGCGCCACCAAAAAACAGGAATATGGCTACACCTTC
TRBV14	TRBD1	-	TRBJ2-1	CASSQVWDRAYNEQFF	TGTGCCAGCAGCCAAGTTTGGGACAGGGCCTACAATGAGCAGTTCTTC
TRBV29-1	-	-	TRBJ2-7	CSVTPRSSYEQYF	TGCAGCGTAACACCCCGGAGCTCCTACGAGCAGTACTTC
TRBV11-2	-	-	TRBJ1-2	CASSLPRYGYTF	TGTGCCAGCAGCTTACCTCGCTATGGCTACACCTTC
TRBV5-1	-	-	TRBJ2-7	CASSYSAAGHSYEQYF	TGCGCCAGCAGCTATTCGGCCGCGGGTCACTCCTACGAGCAGTACTTC
TRBV19	TRBD2	-	TRBJ2-1	CASSMTSSGYNEQFF	TGTGCCAGTAGTATGACTAGCAGCGGCTACAATGAGCAGTTCTTC
TRBV14	TRBD2	-	TRBJ2-7	CASSQILGLASEQYF	TGTGCCAGCAGCCAAATTTTAGGACTAGCGTCAGAGCAGTACTTC
TRBV9	-	once	TRBJ2-3	CASSVLSGTDTQYF	TGTGCCAGCAGCGTATTAAGCGGCACAGATACGCAGTATTTT
TRBV19	TRBD2	-	TRBJ2-5	CASRSLAATQETQYF	TGTGCCAGTAGAAGTCTAGCGGCTACCCAAGAGACCCAGTACTTC
TRBV10-2	TRBD2	-	TRBJ2-5	CASSDNSGRAEETQYF	TGCGCCAGCAGTGACAATAGCGGGAGGGCCGAAGAGACCCAGTACTTC
TRBV5-4	-	-	TRBJ2-3	CASSFRLSTDTQYF	TGTGCCAGCAGCTTCCGACTCAGCACAGATACGCAGTATTTT
TRBV13	-	-	TRBJ2-7	CASSLGGAAYEQYF	TGTGCCAGCAGTTTAGGAGGGGCGGCCTACGAGCAGTACTTC
TRBV5-6	TRBD1	-	TRBJ2-1	CASSWTPGTGYSYNEQFF	TGTGCCAGCAGCTGGACCCCTGGGACAGGGTACTCCTACAATGAGCAGTTCTTC
TRBV19	TRBD1	-	TRBJ2-7	CASSRIAGTGAYEQYF	TGTGCCAGTAGCAGGATCGCCGGGACAGGGGCATACGAGCAGTACTTC
TRBV29-1	TRBD2	-	TRBJ2-3	CSVVALAGRTDTQYF	TGCAGCGTTGTAGCACTAGCGGGCCGCACAGATACGCAGTATTTT
TRBV7-9	TRBD1	-	TRBJ2-4	CASSLARTGLAKNIQYF	TGTGCCAGCAGCTTGGCCCGGACAGGGCTAGCCAAAAACATTCAGTACTTC
TRBV7-3	TRBD2	-	TRBJ2-3	CASSLTGTSGRSSDTQYF	TGTGCCAGCAGCTTAACGGGGACTAGCGGTCGGAGTTCAGATACGCAGTATTTT
TRBV7-3	TRBD2	-	TRBJ2-1	CASSLRVGGPLNEQFF	TGTGCCAGCAGCTTAAGGGTGGGAGGGCCATTGAATGAGCAGTTCTTC
TRBV6-5	-	-	TRBJ2-5	CASSYLGGEETQYF	TGTGCCAGCAGTTACCTCGGGGGAGAAGAGACCCAGTACTTC
TRBV14	TRBD2	-	TRBJ2-1	CASSFVAGRVEQFF	TGTGCCAGCAGCTTCGTAGCGGGAAGGGTTGAGCAGTTCTTC
TRBV6-5	-	-	TRBJ2-7	CASRDYQSSYEQYF	TGTGCCAGCCGCGACTACCAAAGCTCCTACGAGCAGTACTTC
TRBV28	-	-	TRBJ2-1	CASLPGGSGEQFF	TGTGCCAGCCTACCCGGGGGATCAGGTGAGCAGTTCTTC
TRBV2	TRBD2	-	TRBJ2-7	CASRGGLAVDEQYF	TGTGCCAGCAGGGGGGGACTAGCGGTAGACGAGCAGTACTTC
TRBV25-1	TRBD1	-	TRBJ1-1	CASSLNLPQGAQGAFF	TGTGCCAGCAGCCTAAACCTCCCTCAGGGGGCGCAGGGAGCTTTCTTT
TRBV5-6	-	-	TRBJ1-3	CASSLFRTSSGNTIYF	TGTGCCAGCAGCTTGTTTCGTACTTCTTCTGGAAACACCATATATTTT
TRBV6-1	-	-	TRBJ1-5	CASKEAAWSNQPQHF	TGTGCCAGCAAAGAGGCAGCTTGGAGCAATCAGCCCCAGCATTTT
TRBV13	-	-	TRBJ2-3	CASSLGRGEDTQYF	TGTGCCAGCAGCTTAGGCCGAGGAGAAGATACGCAGTATTTT
TRBV5-1	TRBD1	-	TRBJ1-2	CASRRDRVGALYGYTF	TGCGCCAGCAGGCGGGACAGGGTGGGGGCACTCTATGGCTACACCTTC
TRBV11-2	-	-	TRBJ1-4	CASSLHGRGEKLFF	TGTGCCAGCAGCCTACACGGGAGAGGTGAAAAACTGTTTTTT
TRBV14	TRBD2	-	TRBJ2-1	CASSQGPLAGGFEDEQFF	TGTGCCAGCAGCCAAGGACCTCTAGCGGGAGGTTTTGAAGATGAGCAGTTCTTC
TRBV11-2	-	-	TRBJ2-4	CASSLVTVGAKNIQYF	TGTGCCAGCAGCTTAGTGACAGTCGGAGCCAAAAACATTCAGTACTTC
TRBV5-1	-	once	TRBJ2-3	CASSRLDALADTQYF	TGCGCCAGCAGTCGTCTTGATGCGTTGGCAGATACGCAGTATTTT
TRBV6-5	-	-	TRBJ1-4	CASSPRLTNEKLFF	TGTGCCAGCAGCCCACGACTCACCAATGAAAAACTGTTTTTT
TRBV2	-	-	TRBJ1-5	CASSEGHNSNQPQHF	TGTGCCAGCAGTGAGGGGCATAATAGCAATCAGCCCCAGCATTTT
TRBV5-1	-	-	TRBJ1-5	CASSLTGGINQPQHF	TGCGCCAGCAGTCTCACGGGGGGGATCAATCAGCCCCAGCATTTT
TRBV28	-	-	TRBJ1-3	CASSFTGSGNTIYF	TGTGCCAGCAGTTTTACAGGCTCTGGAAACACCATATATTTT
TRBV10-3	TRBD2	medium-sized	TRBJ2-7	CAISDKGGPDEQYF	TGTGCCATCAGTGATAAGGGAGGGCCGGACGAGCAGTACTTC
TRBV11-2	TRBD1	-	TRBJ1-4	CASSLGDSHYEKLFF	TGTGCCAGCAGCTTAGGGGACAGTCATTATGAAAAACTGTTTTTT
TRBV6-5	TRBD1	-	TRBJ2-7	CASSWGQGASYEQYF	TGTGCCAGCAGTTGGGGACAGGGGGCGTCCTACGAGCAGTACTTC
TRBV30	TRBD2	-	TRBJ2-3	CAPIGRASGSSDTQYF	TGTGCCCCAATAGGACGGGCTAGCGGGAGTTCAGATACGCAGTATTTT
TRBV5-1	-	once	TRBJ2-7	CASSLTDHYEQYF	TGCGCCAGCAGCCTGACAGACCACTACGAGCAGTACTTC
TRBV7-9	TRBD1	-	TRBJ2-7	CASSLDMGQGSYEQYF	TGTGCCAGCAGCTTAGATATGGGACAGGGATCCTACGAGCAGTACTTC
TRBV15	TRBD1	-	TRBJ1-2	CATSSLGTGGYANYGYTF	TGTGCCACCAGCAGCTTGGGGACAGGGGGTTATGCTAACTATGGCTACACCTTC
TRBV30	-	-	TRBJ2-7	CAWSVGSSYEQYF	TGTGCCTGGAGTGTGGGCAGTTCCTACGAGCAGTACTTC
TRBV7-9	-	-	TRBJ1-2	CASSLARGQGRDGYTF	TGTGCCAGCAGCTTAGCGCGGGGGCAGGGAAGGGATGGCTACACCTTC
TRBV7-9	-	-	TRBJ1-2	CASSPTAQTDFYGYTF	TGTGCCAGCAGCCCGACGGCACAGACAGACTTCTATGGCTACACCTTC
TRBV4-1	-	-	TRBJ1-2	CASSQDTGSGYTF	TGCGCCAGCAGCCAAGATACAGGGTCGGGCTACACCTTC
TRBV4-2	-	-	TRBJ2-2	CASSQEGGTGELFF	TGTGCCAGCAGCCAAGAAGGAGGGACCGGGGAGCTGTTTTTT
TRBV28	TRBD1	-	TRBJ2-7	CASSEPQGGHEQYF	TGTGCCAGCAGTGAGCCACAGGGGGGACACGAGCAGTACTTC
TRBV19	-	-	TRBJ2-5	CASSIDGPQETQYF	TGTGCCAGTAGTATAGATGGGCCTCAAGAGACCCAGTACTTC
TRBV7-8	-	-	TRBJ2-7	CASSLVDRDSYEQYF	TGTGCCAGCAGCTTAGTTGACAGAGACTCCTACGAGCAGTACTTC
TRBV11-3	-	-	TRBJ2-7	CASSFAYAYEQYF	TGTGCCAGCAGCTTCGCGTACGCCTACGAGCAGTACTTC
TRBV11-2	-	-	TRBJ2-3	CASSRGGYTDTQYF	TGTGCCAGCAGCCGTGGAGGATACACAGATACGCAGTATTTT
TRBV7-9	TRBD1	-	TRBJ1-3	CASSSSDRGAGNTIYF	TGTGCCAGCAGCTCCAGCGACAGGGGTGCTGGAAACACCATATATTTT
TRBV5-4	TRBD1	-	TRBJ2-7	CASSLGKGAIYEQYF	TGTGCCAGCAGCTTGGGAAAGGGGGCAATCTACGAGCAGTACTTC
TRBV7-9	-	-	TRBJ1-4	CASSQGLGRTNEKLFF	TGTGCCAGCAGTCAGGGATTGGGCAGAACTAATGAAAAACTGTTTTTT